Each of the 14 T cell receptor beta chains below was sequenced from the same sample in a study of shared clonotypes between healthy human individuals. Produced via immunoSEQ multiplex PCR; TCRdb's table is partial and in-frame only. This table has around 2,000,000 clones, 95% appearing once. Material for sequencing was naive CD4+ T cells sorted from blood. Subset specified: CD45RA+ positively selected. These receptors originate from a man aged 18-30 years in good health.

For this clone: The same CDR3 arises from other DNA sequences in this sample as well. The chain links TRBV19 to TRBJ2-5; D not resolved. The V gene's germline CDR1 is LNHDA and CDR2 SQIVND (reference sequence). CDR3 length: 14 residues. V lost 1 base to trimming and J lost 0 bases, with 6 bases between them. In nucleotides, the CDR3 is TGTGCCAGTAGTATAGTTACAGACCAAGAGACCCAGTACTTC. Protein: CASSIVTDQETQYF.

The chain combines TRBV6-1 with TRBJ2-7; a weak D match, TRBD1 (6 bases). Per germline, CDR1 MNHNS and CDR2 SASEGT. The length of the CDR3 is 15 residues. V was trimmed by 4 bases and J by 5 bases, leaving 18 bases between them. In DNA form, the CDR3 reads TGTGCCAGCAGTGGCAGGACAGTTGTTCTAGACGAGCAGTACTTC. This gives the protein CASSGRTVVLDEQYF.

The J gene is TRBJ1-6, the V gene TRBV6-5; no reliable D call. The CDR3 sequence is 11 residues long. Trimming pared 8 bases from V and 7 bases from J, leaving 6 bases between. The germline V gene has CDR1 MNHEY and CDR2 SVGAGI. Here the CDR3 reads CASQENSPLHF. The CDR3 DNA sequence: TGTGCCAGCCAGGAGAATTCACCCCTCCACTTT.

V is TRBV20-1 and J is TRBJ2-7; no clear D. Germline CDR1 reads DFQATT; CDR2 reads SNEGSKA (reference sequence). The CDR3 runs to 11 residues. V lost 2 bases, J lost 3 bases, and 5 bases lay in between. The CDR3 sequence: CSARNNYEQYF. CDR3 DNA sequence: TGCAGTGCTAGAAATAACTACGAGCAGTACTTC.

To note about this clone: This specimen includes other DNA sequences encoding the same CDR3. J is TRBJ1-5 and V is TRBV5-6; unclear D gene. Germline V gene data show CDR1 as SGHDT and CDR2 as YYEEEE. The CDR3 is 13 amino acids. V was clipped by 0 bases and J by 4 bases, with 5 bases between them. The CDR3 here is CASSLGPNQPQHF. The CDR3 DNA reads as TGTGCCAGCAGCTTGGGGCCAAATCAGCCCCAGCATTTT.

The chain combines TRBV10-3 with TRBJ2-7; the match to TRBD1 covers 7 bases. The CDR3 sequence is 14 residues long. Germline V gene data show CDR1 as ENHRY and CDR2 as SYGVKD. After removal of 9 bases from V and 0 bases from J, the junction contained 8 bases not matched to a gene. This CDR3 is CAIRDSLSSYEQYF. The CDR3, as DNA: TGTGCCATAAGGGACAGTCTCAGCTCCTACGAGCAGTACTTC.

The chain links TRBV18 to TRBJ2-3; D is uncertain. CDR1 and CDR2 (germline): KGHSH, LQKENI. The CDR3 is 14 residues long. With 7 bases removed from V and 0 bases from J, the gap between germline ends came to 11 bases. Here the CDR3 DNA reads TGTGCCAGCTTGGTTTACCCTAGCACAGATACGCAGTATTTT. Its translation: CASLVYPSTDTQYF.

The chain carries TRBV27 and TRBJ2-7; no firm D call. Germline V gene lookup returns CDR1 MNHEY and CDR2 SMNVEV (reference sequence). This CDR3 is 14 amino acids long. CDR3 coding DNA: TGTGTCTCTAATAGTCATGGCGCCTCCTACGAGCAGTACTTC. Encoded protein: CVSNSHGASYEQYF.

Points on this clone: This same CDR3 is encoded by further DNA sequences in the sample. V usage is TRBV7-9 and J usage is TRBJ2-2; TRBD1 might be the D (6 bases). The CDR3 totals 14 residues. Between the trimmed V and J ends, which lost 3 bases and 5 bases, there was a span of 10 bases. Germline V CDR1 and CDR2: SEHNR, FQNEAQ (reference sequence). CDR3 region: CASSLLRGTGELFF. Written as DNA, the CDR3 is TGTGCCAGCAGCTTGCTCAGGGGTACCGGGGAGCTGTTTTTT.

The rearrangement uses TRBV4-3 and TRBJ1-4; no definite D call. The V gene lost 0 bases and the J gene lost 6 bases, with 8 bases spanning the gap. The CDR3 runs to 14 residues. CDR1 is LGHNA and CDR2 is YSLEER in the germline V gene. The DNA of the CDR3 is TGCGCCAGCAGCCAAGAGGACGGCTATGAAAAACTGTTTTTT. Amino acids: CASSQEDGYEKLFF.

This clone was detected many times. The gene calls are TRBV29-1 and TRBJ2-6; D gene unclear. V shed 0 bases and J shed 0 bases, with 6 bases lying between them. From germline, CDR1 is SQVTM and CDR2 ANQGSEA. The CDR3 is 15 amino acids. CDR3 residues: CSVEDLNSGANVLTF. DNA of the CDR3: TGCAGCGTTGAAGATCTGAACTCTGGGGCCAACGTCCTGACTTTC.

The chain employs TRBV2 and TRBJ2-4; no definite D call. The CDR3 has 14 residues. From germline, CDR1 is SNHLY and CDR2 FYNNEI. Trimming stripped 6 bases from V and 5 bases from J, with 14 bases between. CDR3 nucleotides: TGTGCCAGCAGGGCACGCGTGTTGGAAAACATTCAGTACTTC. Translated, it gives CASRARVLENIQYF.

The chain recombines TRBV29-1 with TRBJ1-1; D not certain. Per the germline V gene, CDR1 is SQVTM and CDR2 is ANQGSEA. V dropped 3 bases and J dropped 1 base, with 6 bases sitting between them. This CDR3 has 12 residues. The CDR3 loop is CSVDKANTEAFF. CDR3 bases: TGCAGCGTTGATAAAGCGAACACTGAAGCTTTCTTT.

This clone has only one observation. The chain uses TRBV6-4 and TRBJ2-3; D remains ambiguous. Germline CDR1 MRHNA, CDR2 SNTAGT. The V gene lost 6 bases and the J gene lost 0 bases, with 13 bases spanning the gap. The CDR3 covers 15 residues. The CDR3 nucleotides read TGTGCCAGCAGCCCCACAAGCATCAGCACAGATACGCAGTATTTT. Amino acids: CASSPTSISTDTQYF.